A single T cell receptor (beta chain) is shown here with its context. Its antigen is not identified. Primers included in the PCR were 60 Vbeta and 13 Jbeta primers. Profiled with immunoSEQ multiplex PCR; TCRdb holds only in-frame clones, not every one. Among about 220,000 clones listed, less than 85% were seen once. The data derive from a study of cytomegalovirus exposure and HLA in healthy donors. Study-wide results and caveats: Later genetic work tied a missense DCLRE1C variant to beta-chain V and J trimming. It was shown in a later analysis that HLA-associated TCR beta chains were more clonally expanded than other, equally common chains.

CDR1 and CDR2 (germline): SGHAT, FQNNGV. This CDR3 contains 15 residues. With 5 bases clipped from V and 0 bases from J, the junction kept 2 bases outside the gene matches. Sequencing was performed on PBMCs. The TCR sequence derives from a man between 18 and 35 years old in good health and CMV-seronegative. The V gene is TRBV11-2, the J gene TRBJ2-4, with 9 bases identical to TRBD2. The CDR3: CASSPSGVAKNIQYF. DNA for the CDR3: TGTGCCAGCAGCCCTAGCGGGGTAGCCAAAAACATTCAGTACTTC.